The clone carrying this T cell receptor (beta chain) has more than one count but fewer than ten. The antigen remains undetermined. The sample is drawn from a study of T cell repertoires in cytomegalovirus infection. Study-level background: Indications came from public TCR beta signatures; they pointed to CMV infection and to a matching HLA type.

V lost 5 bases and J 7 bases, leaving 20 bases between the germline ends. CDR3 length equals 15 residues. TCRdb fed the reads into MiXCR, producing one record per CDR3 protein. The data hold 150,000 to 200,000 distinct CDR3 sequences, with 15% to 20% observed a single time. Overall study results and limits: Ex vivo, HLA-C-restricted CMV-specific TCR beta clonotypes prevailed over the rest of the response. Identification of carriers of CMV plus the relevant HLA was achieved through cumulative public TCR beta family frequency.

J is TRBJ1-1 and V is TRBV12-3 or TRBV12-4; possible D gene TRBD1, 6 bases. The sample comprised CD8+ T cells from PBMCs. This clonotype was sampled from a human donor in good health (CMV status not recorded). Some clones in this sample may be carry-over from other donors' samples. The CDR3 nucleotides are TGTGCCAGCAGTCCGTCCGGGACACGGGAAGGTGAAGCTTTCTTT. Translation gives CASSPSGTREGEAFF.